This T cell receptor (beta chain) was sequenced in a study of blood T cells in healthy people across ages (dated by TCRdb to the mid-2010s). Background on the whole study: Template switching captured roughly one uniquely barcoded TCR beta cDNA molecule per two T cells in model experiments. To track age-related changes in TCR beta repertoire diversity, the study relied on deep sequencing normalized with unique cDNA molecular identifiers. Four age groups were formed from the donors: young (average around 15 years), middle-aged (approximately 39), aged (62) and long-lived (about 80). Donors of different ages were randomly distributed across sequencing lanes to avoid experimental bias. For two donors (one aged 18 to 30 and one aged 80 or older), the study analyzed two additional independent replicas of 1 million unique cDNA reads from the same blood draw.

Overall results and qualifications from the work: Compared with the aged group, the long-lived group had more naive CD4+ T cells, fewer expanded clones and increased TCR diversity, suggesting age selection. As age increased, observed TCR beta diversity per million T cells dropped in a roughly linear way, and a significant reduction was already evident by age around 41. Observed TCR beta diversity correlated strongly with the percentage of naive T cells measured by flow cytometry. Conclusive comparison of naive and antigen-experienced compartments was prevented by the profiling of bulk unsorted PBMCs. Because donor CMV infection status was unknown, age-related changes in expanded clonotypes were potentially confounded. Estimates of total diversity from one million sequenced T cells were regarded as lower bounds and underestimates.

The CDR3 starts with the cysteine, ends with the phenylalanine, and has 14 residues. Only the CDR3 DNA stays, 42 bases, in frame from base 1. Ends trimmed: V by 11 bases, J by 3 bases; bases unmatched to a gene: 7. CDR1 and CDR2, per the germline V gene, are SNHLY and FYNNEI. To prepare the library, 5' RACE was applied. Sequencing used an Illumina HiSeq 2500. A second 7 to 11 cycle PCR used a sample-barcoded 5' primer and a J-beta primer mix. Each TCR beta cDNA molecule received a unique molecular identifier from a template-switch 5' adaptor carrying 12 random nucleotides. Each sample yielded at least 3 million CDR3-containing paired-end reads. The Mint cDNA synthesis kit, primed by a TRBC-specific oligonucleotide, was used to synthesize first-strand cDNA from all RNA. After uracil-DNA glycosylase treatment, a first 18-cycle PCR used universal primers M1SS and BC2_uni_R on all cDNA. The study's own analysis went as follows. Normalization of each sample was performed by random selection of 1 million high-quality reads, each carrying a distinct molecular identifier. Reads with shared molecular identifiers were discarded instead of being binned into consensus sequences. CDR3 identification, clonotype clustering and error correction used MiTCR with a Q25 quality threshold and the strictest error-elimination algorithm. A nonparametric unseen species model with Euler transformation was used to estimate a lower bound on total TCR beta diversity. In-frame beta chains were kept once TCRdb had trimmed the public reads at Q25 with fastp and called clones with MiXCR. Duplicate CDR3 protein sequences are folded into a single record with the most common DNA and genes. For this entry, the V and J calls and clone size follow TCRdb and not the study's own pipeline. The sample table holds more than 650,000 distinct CDR3 sequences, of which about a fifth were seen once. The ten top clones hold about 22% of the sample.

Only a few counts were recorded for this clonotype. Its binding antigen is unknown. No base quality information exists; no much larger clone differs at one position. The donors were roughly 39 Caucasian individuals from Russia, aged roughly 6 to 90 years, who were systemically healthy. Each donor gave 8.5 to 10 milliliters of peripheral blood, collected into EDTA-treated Vacutainer tubes. Ficoll-Paque density-gradient centrifugation was used to isolate PBMCs, with at least 6 million per sample. Total RNA was extracted from PBMCs with Trizol reagent, with at least 5.5 micrograms obtained per sample. The percentages of naive CD45RAhigh/CD27high T cells were determined by flow cytometry on a PBMC aliquot from every donor.

The sequencing sample was made of blood. Recombination connected TRBV2 to TRBJ2-1; TRBD2 fits 10 bases in the junction. This TCR came from a man aged 70 or older in good health. The sequenced DNA: TGTGCCCCCAGCGGGGGGGACTTCTACAATGAGCAGTTCTTC. Protein translation: CAPSGGDFYNEQFF.